The source of this TCR beta chain is a study of CD8 T cells in ankylosing spondylitis. TCRdb reprocessed the 5' RACE reads with MiXCR, giving one entry per CDR3 protein. The data contain roughly 700,000 distinct CDR3 sequences, roughly 20% of them singletons. The CDR3 has 15 amino acids. V was shortened by 3 bases and J by 8 bases, with 17 bases between the two germline ends. Germline-derived CDR1 and CDR2 are LGHNA and YNFKEQ. Study-level points and caveats: Characteristic, it appeared, of ankylosing spondylitis blood was a TCR beta motif of roughly 8 highly homologous variants.

This clonotype was detected ten times or more. Its antigen is currently unknown. This clonotype originated in a male donor with ankylosing spondylitis. Sequencing was carried out using blood, either unsorted or a sorted T cell fraction (not recorded which). The V call is TRBV4-2, the J call TRBJ2-1; D remains ambiguous. The chain's CDR3 is CASSHPAERSHEQFF. CDR3 in DNA: TGTGCCAGCAGCCACCCCGCAGAAAGGTCGCATGAGCAGTTCTTC.